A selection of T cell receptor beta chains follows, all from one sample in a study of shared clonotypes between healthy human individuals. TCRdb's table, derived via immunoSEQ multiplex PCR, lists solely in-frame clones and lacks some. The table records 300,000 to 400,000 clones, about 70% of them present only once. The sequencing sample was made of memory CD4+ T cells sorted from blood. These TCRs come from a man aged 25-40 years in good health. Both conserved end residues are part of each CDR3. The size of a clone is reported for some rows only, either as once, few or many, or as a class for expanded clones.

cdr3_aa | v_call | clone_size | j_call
CASSLGSSGRDQETQYF | TRBV5-1 | . | TRBJ2-5
CASSLTSGTGNEQFF | TRBV4-3 | . | TRBJ2-1
CASNQPGRYEQYF | TRBV5-1 | . | TRBJ2-7
CASSRTGPEPQHF | TRBV7-9 | . | TRBJ1-5
CASSLAGDTQYF | TRBV10-1 | once | TRBJ2-3
CASSLLAGGPLEQFF | TRBV11-2 | . | TRBJ2-1
CASSLSGGKWAYEQYF | TRBV11-2 | . | TRBJ2-7
CASSLGGTSYQTQYF | TRBV11-2 | . | TRBJ2-3
CASSSRQGSSYEQYF | TRBV6-5 | . | TRBJ2-7
CASSLKGYEQYF | TRBV28 | . | TRBJ2-7
CASSLDPHYGYTF | TRBV11-2 | once | TRBJ1-2
CASSLDNDRYGYTF | TRBV13 | . | TRBJ1-2
CASSPWTAYGYTF | TRBV7-2 | few | TRBJ1-2
CASSLWTDTDTQYF | TRBV5-5 | once | TRBJ2-3
CASSLMGSTNEKLFF | TRBV11-2 | . | TRBJ1-4
CASSLYRGGYEQYF | TRBV11-2 | . | TRBJ2-7
CASSAGYQPQHF | TRBV2 | . | TRBJ1-5
CASSLTGTDTQYF | TRBV27 | . | TRBJ2-3
CAPPGRDGYTF | TRBV15 | . | TRBJ1-2
CASSPPDRGYTGELFF | TRBV18 | . | TRBJ2-2
CASSDSTNTGELFF | TRBV6-4 | . | TRBJ2-2
CASSLSVSEQPQHF | TRBV11-3 | . | TRBJ1-5
CSAVDYGYTF | TRBV20-1 | many | TRBJ1-2
CASSPIAGGPYEQYF | TRBV4-3 | . | TRBJ2-7
CASSYRWSSYEQYF | TRBV27 | once | TRBJ2-7
CASSRRFGEQYF | TRBV25-1 | few | TRBJ2-7
CASSYSGGANQPQHF | TRBV6-5 | . | TRBJ1-5
CASRRQGHGELFF | TRBV6-1 | . | TRBJ2-2
CASSLENSEKLFF | TRBV5-1 | few | TRBJ1-4
CASSTVGNTIYF | TRBV6-1 | few | TRBJ1-3
CASSLVLRNEAFF | TRBV7-2 | once | TRBJ1-1
CAWGHTWQPQHF | TRBV30 | many | TRBJ1-5
CASSPQGGDLYGYTF | TRBV6-5 | few | TRBJ1-2
CASSLTGVYNEQFF | TRBV7-3 | . | TRBJ2-1
CSVVRHNLEGEQFF | TRBV29-1 | . | TRBJ2-1
CASKGGSQPQHF | TRBV28 | . | TRBJ1-5